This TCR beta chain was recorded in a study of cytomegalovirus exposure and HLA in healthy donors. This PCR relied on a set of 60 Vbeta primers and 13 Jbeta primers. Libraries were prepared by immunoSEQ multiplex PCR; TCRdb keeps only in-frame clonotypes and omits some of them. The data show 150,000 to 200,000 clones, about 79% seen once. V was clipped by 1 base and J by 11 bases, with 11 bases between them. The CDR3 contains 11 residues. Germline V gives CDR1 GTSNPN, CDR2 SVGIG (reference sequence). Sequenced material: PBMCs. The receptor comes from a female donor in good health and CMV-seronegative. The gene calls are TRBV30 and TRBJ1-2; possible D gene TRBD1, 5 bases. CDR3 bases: TGTGCCTGGAGTGAGGGGCCCCGGTACACCTTC. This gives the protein CAWSEGPRYTF. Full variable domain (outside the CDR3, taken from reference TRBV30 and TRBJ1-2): SQTIHQWPATLVQPVGSPLSLECTVEGTSNPNLYWYRQAAGRGLQLLFYSVGIGQISSEVPQNLSASRPQDRQFILSSKKLLLSDSGFYLCAWSEGPRYTFGSGTRLTVV.